The clone carrying this T cell receptor (beta chain) was recorded at least ten times. Its specificity is not known. The data are from a study of cytomegalovirus exposure and HLA in healthy donors. CDR3 length: 12 amino acids. CDR1 SGHTS and CDR2 YDEGEE come from the germline V gene. Trimming left V 2 bases short and J 6 bases short, with 8 bases between. Study results and limitations: The authors later found HLA-associated TCR beta chains more clonally expanded than equally common others. Later genetic work tied a missense DCLRE1C variant to beta-chain V and J trimming. V segments that were indistinguishable, TRBV6-2 and TRBV6-3 among them, were omitted from analysis.

The PCR contained 60 Vbeta and 13 Jbeta primers. Original processing methods: About 88 million unique TCR beta chains, some 10 million of them shared, were counted by a later analysis. The table came from immunoSEQ multiplex PCR; TCRdb's copy has only in-frame clones and leaves some out. That table gives V, J and clone size, and the DNA gave D and trimming. The sample consists of about 150,000 clones, 65% to 85% of them appearing once. Material for sequencing was PBMCs. The receptor comes from a man aged 18 to 29 in good health and CMV-seronegative. The J gene is TRBJ1-1, the V gene TRBV5-8, with D possibly matching TRBD1 (5 bases). Here the CDR3 reads CASSFRVPEAFF. The CDR3, as DNA: TGTGCCAGCAGCTTCAGGGTCCCTGAAGCTTTCTTT.